A selection of T cell receptor beta chains follows, all from one sample in a study of blood T cell repertoires in COVID-19. Measured with immunoSEQ multiplex PCR; TCRdb has only the in-frame clones, and not every one. The sample includes around 250,000 clones, around 83% of them seen just once. The sample consisted of peripheral blood. Source of these receptors: a man aged 35 to 55 with active or convalescent COVID-19. CDR3s include the opening cysteine and the closing phenylalanine or tryptophan. The D gene is left open where the match is weak. Size values are once, few and many counts, or a class for expanded clones, and some rows have none.

D: -; J: TRBJ1-1; size: once; V: TRBV2; CDR3: CASRGGSMNTEAFF; DNA: TGTGCCAGCAGGGGCGGGAGTATGAACACTGAAGCTTTCTTT
D: -; J: TRBJ1-5; size: -; V: TRBV6-1; CDR3: CASSEKPGGGNQPQHF; DNA: TGTGCCAGCAGTGAAAAACCAGGTGGTGGCAATCAGCCCCAGCATTTT
D: TRBD2; J: TRBJ2-1; size: -; V: TRBV6-1; CDR3: CASSEAPGLANEQFF; DNA: TGTGCCAGCAGTGAAGCGCCCGGACTAGCCAATGAGCAGTTCTTC
D: TRBD2; J: TRBJ2-1; size: -; V: TRBV6-1; CDR3: CASSVTSGRAYNEQFF; DNA: TGTGCCAGCAGTGTAACCAGCGGGAGGGCCTACAATGAGCAGTTCTTC
D: -; J: TRBJ2-1; size: once; V: TRBV24-1; CDR3: CATNSGGSQFYNEQFF; DNA: TGTGCCACCAACTCAGGAGGGTCCCAATTCTACAATGAGCAGTTCTTC
D: -; J: TRBJ1-3; size: -; V: TRBV4-3; CDR3: CASSQGGNTIYF; DNA: TGCGCCAGCAGCCAGGGCGGAAACACCATATATTTT
D: TRBD1; J: TRBJ1-1; size: few; V: TRBV11-2; CDR3: CASSSGFRDRGTEAFF; DNA: TGTGCCAGCAGCTCAGGTTTCCGGGACAGGGGGACCGAAGCTTTCTTT
D: TRBD1; J: TRBJ2-2; size: -; V: TRBV5-4; CDR3: CASQTGTGNTGELFF; DNA: TGTGCCAGTCAAACCGGGACAGGGAACACCGGGGAGCTGTTTTTT
D: -; J: TRBJ2-1; size: -; V: TRBV7-9; CDR3: CASSLAQGYNEQFF; DNA: TGTGCCAGCAGCTTAGCACAGGGATACAATGAGCAGTTCTTC
D: -; J: TRBJ1-1; size: -; V: TRBV29-1; CDR3: CSVTGRGYTEAFF; DNA: TGCAGCGTCACAGGGAGAGGGTACACTGAAGCTTTCTTT
D: -; J: TRBJ2-7; size: -; V: TRBV18; CDR3: CASSPGRYEQYF; DNA: TGTGCCAGCTCACCGGGGCGGTACGAGCAGTACTTC
D: -; J: TRBJ1-4; size: -; V: TRBV3-1/TRBV3-2; CDR3: CASSQDRGGMDHEKLFF; DNA: TGTGCCAGCAGCCAAGATCGGGGGGGAATGGACCATGAAAAACTGTTTTTT
D: TRBD2; J: TRBJ2-2; size: once; V: TRBV5-1; CDR3: CASSLGLAGNTGELFF; DNA: TGCGCCAGCAGCTTGGGGCTAGCGGGGAACACCGGGGAGCTGTTTTTT
D: -; J: TRBJ2-5; size: -; V: TRBV3-1/TRBV3-2; CDR3: CASSQNTLTRETQYF; DNA: TGTGCCAGCAGCCAAAACACCCTTACTAGGGAGACCCAGTACTTC
D: -; J: TRBJ2-1; size: -; V: TRBV24-1; CDR3: CATSDAVTSYNEQFF; DNA: TGTGCCACCAGTGATGCGGTGACCTCCTACAATGAGCAGTTCTTC
D: -; J: TRBJ2-5; size: -; V: TRBV2; CDR3: CASSGDTETQYF; DNA: TGTGCCAGCAGCGGGGATACGGAGACCCAGTACTTC
D: TRBD2; J: TRBJ2-3; size: -; V: TRBV11-3; CDR3: CASSFAGTRILYF; DNA: TGTGCCAGCAGCTTCGCGGGGACTAGGATCCTGTATTTT
D: -; J: TRBJ2-2; size: -; V: TRBV3-1/TRBV3-2; CDR3: CASSQASSGELFF; DNA: TGTGCCAGCAGCCAAGCCTCCTCCGGGGAGCTGTTTTTT
D: TRBD1; J: TRBJ2-3; size: once; V: TRBV6-1; CDR3: CASSDPPDRASTDTQYF; DNA: TGTGCCAGCAGTGACCCCCCGGACAGGGCGAGCACAGATACGCAGTATTTT
D: TRBD1; J: TRBJ1-2; size: -; V: TRBV27; CDR3: CASSFQGALGYTF; DNA: TGTGCCAGCAGTTTCCAGGGGGCTCTTGGCTACACCTTC
D: TRBD1; J: TRBJ2-5; size: -; V: TRBV9; CDR3: CASSATDRGSIETQYF; DNA: TGTGCCAGCAGCGCCACGGACAGGGGGTCGATAGAGACCCAGTACTTC
D: -; J: TRBJ1-6; size: -; V: TRBV3-1/TRBV3-2; CDR3: CASSQATAYNSPLHF; DNA: TGTGCCAGCAGCCAAGCCACTGCGTATAATTCACCCCTCCACTTT